This passage covers 3 T cell receptor beta chains from one sample sequenced in a study of T cell repertoires in cytomegalovirus infection. MiXCR was run by TCRdb on the reads, yielding one entry per CDR3 protein. The table has some 700,000 distinct CDR3 sequences, less than 40% seen once. Sequencing input: PBMCs. All receptors come from a human donor in good health (CMV status not recorded). Some clones in this sample may be carry-over from other donors' samples.

This clonotype was counted only a few times. The rearrangement links TRBV10-1 to TRBJ2-5, with D possibly being TRBD2 (6 bases). In germline, CDR1 is WNHNN, CDR2 SYGVQD (reference sequence). The germline V and J ends were trimmed by 8 bases and 1 base, with 11 bases remaining between them. This CDR3 spans 13 amino acids. DNA for the CDR3: TGCGCCAGCGGACTACTAGGCCAAGAGACCCAGTACTTC. Encoded protein: CASGLLGQETQYF.

The gene calls are TRBV28 and TRBJ2-2; no firm D call. From germline, CDR1 is MDHEN and CDR2 SYDVKM. The CDR3 length is 14 residues. The V and J ends lost 7 bases and 0 bases respectively, with 9 bases between them. CDR3 loop: CASKEDANTGELFF. CDR3 DNA: TGTGCCAGCAAAGAGGACGCGAACACCGGGGAGCTGTTTTTT. Supplemented by reference TRBV28 and TRBJ2-2, the full variable domain reads DVKVTQSSRYLVKRTGEKVFLECVQDMDHENMFWYRQDPGLGLRLIYFSYDVKMKEKGDIPEGYSVSREKKERFSLILESASTNQTSMYLCASKEDANTGELFFGEGSRLTVL.

This clonotype was detected many times. The rearrangement links TRBV12-3 or TRBV12-4 to TRBJ1-1; 8 bases map to TRBD1. The V segment lost 5 bases and the J segment 5 bases; nucleotides outside the gene matches: 7. The CDR3 is 14 residues long. CDR3 protein: CASSPGQGRTEAFF. The CDR3 DNA is TGTGCCAGCAGTCCTGGACAGGGACGGACTGAAGCTTTCTTT.